This T cell receptor (beta chain) appears in the sequencing data of a study of cytomegalovirus exposure and HLA in healthy donors. About the study: In a later analysis, it was reported that the 120 or so validation repertoires had been produced on the same platform as the roughly 650 repertoires belonging to the first cohort.

V shed 6 bases, J shed 2 bases, and the junction held 6 bases outside the gene matches. This CDR3 contains 15 residues. The germline CDR1 and CDR2 sequences are KGHSH and LQKENI. Data came from immunoSEQ multiplex PCR; TCRdb stores just in-frame clones and leaves some out. The profile shows some 160,000 clones, approximately 90% of them singletons. The source material was PBMCs. The chain is built from TRBV18 and TRBJ1-5; the match to TRBD1 covers 8 bases. The TCR was taken from a man between 18 and 29 years old in good health and CMV-seronegative. CDR3 coding DNA: TGTGCCAGCTCCCAGGGGGCGCGTGGCAATCAGCCCCAGCATTTT. It translates to CASSQGARGNQPQHF.